This entry features one TCR beta chain sequence. These data come from a study of blood T cell repertoires in COVID-19. The table came from immunoSEQ multiplex PCR; TCRdb's copy has only in-frame clones and leaves some out. This table holds more than 350,000 clones, around 92% found once. V shed 4 bases and J 2 bases; nucleotides not matched to a gene: 6. Germline CDR1 and CDR2: SGHRS and YFSETQ. The CDR3 is 14 residues long. The material sequenced was peripheral blood. The TCR comes from a woman between 25 and 40 years old with COVID-19, enrolled during active disease. J is TRBJ2-7 and V is TRBV5-1, with 7 bases aligning to TRBD1. The CDR3 here is CASSPTGLAYEQYF. DNA for the CDR3: TGCGCCAGCAGCCCGACAGGGCTAGCCTACGAGCAGTACTTC.